This T cell receptor beta chain was sequenced during a study of Tregs in tolerant kidney transplant recipients (dated by TCRdb to between 2018 and 2020). As for the study more broadly: Transplants used related donors with nonmyeloablative bone marrow transplantation; mixed chimerism was transient in the human trials. The study used TCRbeta sequencing to identify donor-specific regulatory T cells before combined kidney and bone marrow transplantation, then tracked those cells after transplant.

Genomic DNA was extracted from sorted cells with the QIAGEN DNeasy Blood and Tissue Kit for TCRbeta CDR3 sequencing. Through immunoSEQ, high-throughput TCRbeta CDR3 sequencing was done commercially, including PCR amplification with internal controls and bias correction. As for the original processing: A unique productive TCRbeta sequence was defined by the CDR3 nucleotide sequence when primers matched, and otherwise by the CDR3 amino acid sequence together with the Vbeta and Jbeta genes. As a correction for sorting error, sequences shared between sorted populations at a frequency ratio of 2:1 or less were discarded, and the remaining shared sequences were assigned to the higher population. Donor-reactive sequences were defined as at least 5-fold expanded in CFSE-low cells versus unstimulated cells, with frequency of at least 0.01% in CFSE-low cells. Repertoire divergence was quantified by Jensen-Shannon divergence using the top 100 TCRbeta sequences ranked by frequency. For samples with multiple sequencing runs, sorting error was corrected in each run separately before the runs were combined. TCRdb retrieved this table from immuneACCESS and kept in-frame rearrangements only. Not all clones are present; in checked studies, unresolved V genes account for under half, and no reason is known for the remainder. V, J and clone size are taken as reported in that table, and D and trimming were inferred from the DNA itself. The sample table holds fewer than 80,000 clones, of which more than 95% were seen once. The top ten clonotypes cover 0.3% to 0.35% of the sample.

Study-level results and caveats: Because only a small number of patients were included, the study had limitations, and the results will need to be validated in larger populations as well as under other immunosuppression protocols. In tolerant patients, the expansion of donor-specific Tregs was greater than global Treg expansion, suggesting that the expansion was antigen-driven rather than nonspecific. Although technical replication error seemed to be minimal, the question of biological reproducibility was not addressed directly. Expanding Tregs with activated donor B cells appeared to identify the most biologically relevant and donor-specific TCRbeta repertoire. For some patients the PCR primers changed over time, which made it impossible to compare the samples from those patients at the nucleotide level.

Turning to this clone: The antigen this receptor binds is unknown. Base qualities were left out, and no much larger clone turns up one base away.

The intended sense of this specimen's time point label: blood sample drawn before combined kidney and bone marrow transplant. Unstimulated Tregs (CD4+CD25+CD127-), CD4+ non-Tregs (CD4+CD25-), CD4 and CD8 cells were FACS-sorted from thawed PBMCs. Prior to Treg sorting, thawed PBMCs were rested overnight with roughly 210 IU/ml IL-2 at 37 degrees C. The patients were 4 recipients of combined kidney and bone marrow transplants from the ITN036ST trial, and samples were available only for these trial subjects. Healthy control blood was separated into PBMCs by Ficoll density gradient and cryopreserved, and patient PBMCs were collected both before and after transplant. This TCR came from a human donor who received a combined kidney and bone marrow transplant. Source: Tregs from blood, taken before the transplant.

For the CDR3, the sequence is CASSLVARRAEAFF. The sequenced DNA: TGTGCCAGCAGCTTAGTTGCCCGAAGAGCTGAAGCTTTCTTT. In this chain, TRBV7-2 is recombined with TRBJ1-1; the D gene assignment is ambiguous. Reading from cysteine to phenylalanine, the CDR3 counts 14 amino acids. Only the CDR3 DNA stays, 42 bases, in frame from base 1. As encoded in the germline V gene, CDR1 is SGHTA while CDR2 is FQGNSA. The junction carries 12 bases between V and J, which are trimmed by 1 base and 6 bases respectively.